This TCR beta chain came from a study of blood T cell repertoires in COVID-19. The germline V gene encodes CDR1 LGHNT and CDR2 FRNRAP. The V and J ends lost 8 bases and 0 bases respectively, with 15 bases between them. The CDR3 has 15 amino acids. The method was immunoSEQ multiplex PCR; TCRdb's version includes in-frame clones alone and lacks a portion of them. Altogether some 270,000 clones are present, roughly 85% being singletons, with the ten largest covering about 11%. Material: peripheral blood. The receptor comes from a woman in her 70s with acute or convalescent COVID-19. The rearrangement joins TRBV12-5 to TRBJ2-3; D perhaps matches TRBD1 (6 bases). The DNA of the CDR3 is TGTGCTAGTATGACGGACAGATTTAGCACAGATACGCAGTATTTT. It codes for CASMTDRFSTDTQYF.